Below are 21 T cell receptor beta chains sequenced from a single sample in a study of blood T cell repertoires in COVID-19. Clones were read by immunoSEQ multiplex PCR, and TCRdb kept only the in-frame ones, dropping some. The sample consists of about 88,000 clones, around 90% of them appearing once. Sequenced material: peripheral blood. The source of these receptors is a male donor with acute or convalescent COVID-19.

The chain is built from TRBV5-6 and TRBJ2-2, with a weak D call TRBD1 (6 bases). The germline V gene has CDR1 SGHDT and CDR2 YYEEEE. The V end lost 1 base, the J end lost 0 bases, and 10 bases lay between the germline ends. The CDR3 sequence is 16 residues long. CDR3: CASSLLGGPNTGELFF. The CDR3, as DNA: TGTGCCAGCAGCTTGCTAGGGGGACCGAACACCGGGGAGCTGTTTTTT.

The rearrangement joins TRBV7-9 to TRBJ1-1; 8 bases fit TRBD1. The germline V gene encodes CDR1 SEHNR and CDR2 FQNEAQ (reference sequence). Germline trimming cut 6 bases from V and 5 bases from J; bases unmatched to any gene: 8. The CDR3 length is 14 residues. In nucleotides, the CDR3 is TGTGCCAGCAGAACACAGGGGGATGGGACTGAAGCTTTCTTT. The encoded protein is CASRTQGDGTEAFF.

This clone was observed a handful of times. This chain uses TRBV29-1 with TRBJ2-7; a possible D gene is TRBD1 (5 bases). The V end was cut by 1 base, the J end by 0 bases, with 13 bases between. The CDR3 length is 15 residues. Germline assignment: CDR1 SQVTM and CDR2 ANQGSEA. This CDR3 is CSVEGRQGLSYEQYF. For the CDR3, the DNA is TGCAGCGTTGAAGGGCGGCAGGGTCTCTCCTACGAGCAGTACTTC.

V and J are TRBV11-2 and TRBJ2-2; no clear D gene. The CDR3 is 15 amino acids. The germline V gene has CDR1 SGHAT and CDR2 FQNNGV. V lost 1 base and J lost 2, with 8 bases in between. The CDR3 sequence is CASSLGRFNTGELFF. DNA of the CDR3: TGTGCCAGCAGCTTAGGCAGATTTAACACCGGGGAGCTGTTTTTT.

The J gene is TRBJ1-5, the V gene TRBV10-3; no reliable D call. V lost 4 bases to trimming and J lost 1 base, with 5 bases between them. The CDR3 has 13 residues. Germline V gene sequence: CDR1 ENHRY, CDR2 SYGVKD. The DNA for the CDR3 is TGTGCCATCAGTGGAGCGAGCAATCAGCCCCAGCATTTT. Its translation: CAISGASNQPQHF.

The chain joins TRBV16 to TRBJ2-1; 12 bases match TRBD1. Germline V gene lookup returns CDR1 KGHSY and CDR2 FQNENV. V trimming: 4 bases; J trimming: 4 bases; junction bases outside the gene matches: 2. The CDR3 has 15 amino acids. Here the CDR3 DNA reads TGTGCCAGCAGCCTGGGACAGGGGGCTTACAATGAGCAGTTCTTC. Residues: CASSLGQGAYNEQFF.

This clone has only a few counts. The chain has TRBV5-1 and TRBJ2-1, with a possible D match to TRBD2 (6 bases). This CDR3 comprises 15 residues. Looked up from germline, CDR1 is SGHRS and CDR2 is YFSETQ. Trimming pared 4 bases from V and 0 bases from J, leaving 11 bases between. CDR3 residues: CASSRDFSSYNEQFF. In nucleotides, the CDR3 is TGCGCCAGCAGCAGGGACTTTAGCTCCTACAATGAGCAGTTCTTC.

As to this clone: This sample includes further DNA sequences coding for the same CDR3. The chain links TRBV5-1 to TRBJ2-5; 11 bases are a match to TRBD2. The V gene end was trimmed by 1 base and the J gene end by 4 bases; junction bases not matched to a gene: 9. The length of the CDR3 is 17 residues. Germline loops: CDR1 SGHRS, CDR2 YFSETQ. The DNA for the CDR3 is TGCGCCAGCAGCTTGAGTAGCGGGGGGGCAGTAGGAGAGACCCAGTACTTC. It specifies CASSLSSGGAVGETQYF.

The CDR3 loop is CSVVSRKNFVFF. In DNA form, the CDR3 reads TGCAGCGTAGTCAGCAGGAAAAACTTTGTGTTTTTT. The V gene is TRBV29-1, the J gene TRBJ1-4; D not certain. The CDR3 totals 12 residues. Germline loops: CDR1 SQVTM, CDR2 ANQGSEA. The V gene lost 6 bases and the J gene lost 15 bases, with 20 bases spanning the gap.

The chain has TRBV6-1 and TRBJ2-3, with D perhaps TRBD2 (5 bases). The CDR3 has 16 residues. Germline CDR1 reads MNHNS; CDR2 reads SASEGT. Trimming cost V 2 bases and J 2 bases, with 14 bases left between them. This chain's CDR3 is CASSEQRWSDTDTQYF. DNA for the CDR3: TGTGCCAGCAGTGAACAGCGGTGGTCCGACACAGATACGCAGTATTTT.

In DNA form, the CDR3 reads TGTGCCAGCAGTTCCGGACAGGTGGCCGGGGAGCTGTTTTTT. Protein: CASSSGQVAGELFF. V gene TRBV5-8 combines with J gene TRBJ2-2; the match to TRBD1 covers 7 bases. Germline V CDR1 and CDR2: SGHTS, YDEGEE. V lost 5 bases and J lost 6; bases outside the gene matches: 7. CDR3 length equals 14 residues.

The genes are TRBV15 and TRBJ1-1, with 9 bases fitting TRBD1. This CDR3 is 16 amino acids long. The V gene's germline CDR1 is LNHNV and CDR2 YYDKDF (reference sequence). The V segment lost 3 bases and the J segment 4 bases; nucleotides outside the gene matches: 9. Written as DNA, the CDR3 is TGTGCCACCAGCAGGGGGAGACAGGGGGTAGTCACTGAAGCTTTCTTT. Protein sequence: CATSRGRQGVVTEAFF.

This rearrangement joins TRBV5-4 to TRBJ1-5; the D gene is possibly TRBD1 (5 bases). There are 14 residues in the CDR3. CDR1 SGHNT and CDR2 YYREEE come from the germline V gene (reference sequence). V shed 1 base and J shed 6 bases, with 11 bases lying between them. CDR3 sequence reads: CASSLKTRAQPQHF. CDR3 nucleotide sequence: TGTGCCAGCAGCTTGAAGACCAGGGCTCAGCCCCAGCATTTT.

The rearrangement links TRBV6-6 to TRBJ2-7; 7 bases are a match to TRBD1. The trim removed 5 bases at V and 0 bases at J, leaving 4 bases unmatched. The CDR3 loop spans 14 amino acids. The V gene's germline CDR1 is MNHNY and CDR2 SVGAGI (reference sequence). The CDR3 DNA is TGTGCCAGCAGTACGACAGGGAGCTCCTACGAGCAGTACTTC. The encoded protein is CASSTTGSSYEQYF.

The chain couples TRBV5-3 to TRBJ2-5; 12 bases match TRBD1. TRBV5-3 is an open reading frame whose function is uncertain. With 4 bases clipped from V and 4 bases from J, the junction kept 11 bases outside the gene matches. This CDR3 contains 17 residues. The chain's CDR3 is CARSQPYRDRGRETQYF. The CDR3 DNA sequence: TGTGCCAGAAGCCAACCCTACCGGGACAGGGGGCGAGAGACCCAGTACTTC.

J is TRBJ1-4 and V is TRBV20-1; D is uncertain. The CDR3 has 11 residues. Trimming shortened V by 3 bases and J by 7 bases, and 6 bases separated the two germline ends. In germline, CDR1 is DFQATT, CDR2 SNEGSKA (reference sequence). This chain's CDR3 is CSARAVEKLFF. In nucleotides, the CDR3 is TGCAGTGCTAGGGCGGTTGAAAAACTGTTTTTT.

The DNA for the CDR3 is TGTGCCAGCAGCTTGGGTGAGTTGCGGCTGCAACAGCGGCCTGCGCAGTATTTT. Translating it yields CASSLGELRLQQRPAQYF. The chain employs TRBV5-6 and TRBJ2-3; possible D gene TRBD2, 5 bases. This CDR3 has 18 residues. CDR1 SGHDT and CDR2 YYEEEE come from the germline V gene. V dropped 0 bases and J dropped 10 bases, with 27 bases sitting between them.

This clone was found once. V gene TRBV6-6 combines with J gene TRBJ2-7; 7 bases are a match to TRBD1. The germline V gene encodes CDR1 MNHNY and CDR2 SVGAGI (reference sequence). This CDR3 has 14 amino acids. J was trimmed by 7 bases and V by 2 bases; bases with no gene match: 8. CDR3 region: CASSYEGTVEEQYF. The CDR3 DNA sequence: TGTGCCAGCAGTTACGAAGGGACAGTAGAAGAGCAGTACTTC.

V is TRBV10-3 and J is TRBJ2-3, with 13 bases fitting TRBD2. The CDR3 is made up of 14 amino acids. The V gene end was trimmed by 4 bases and the J gene end by 5 bases; junction bases not matched to a gene: 0. CDR1 and CDR2 (germline): ENHRY, SYGVKD. The CDR3 nucleotides are TGTGCCATCAGTGGACTAGCGGGAGGAGATACGCAGTATTTT. Amino acid sequence: CAISGLAGGDTQYF.

The chain couples TRBV27 to TRBJ1-1; TRBD1 matches 11 bases. CDR3 length: 15 amino acids. The germline V gene has CDR1 MNHEY and CDR2 SMNVEV (reference sequence). V was clipped by 6 bases and J by 4 bases; unmatched bases: 7. The CDR3 coding sequence is TGTGCCAGCAGCCCTGGACAGGGGGCACGCACTGAAGCTTTCTTT. It yields the protein CASSPGQGARTEAFF.

The chain is built from TRBV24-1 and TRBJ2-7, with TRBD2 as a possible D gene (5 bases). V gave up 7 bases and J gave up 1 base, with 16 bases separating them. The CDR3 is made up of 15 amino acids. Per germline, CDR1 KGHDR and CDR2 SFDVKD. This CDR3 reads CATRRVRRHSYEQYF. CDR3 nucleotide sequence: TGTGCCACCAGGCGGGTGAGGAGACATTCCTACGAGCAGTACTTC.